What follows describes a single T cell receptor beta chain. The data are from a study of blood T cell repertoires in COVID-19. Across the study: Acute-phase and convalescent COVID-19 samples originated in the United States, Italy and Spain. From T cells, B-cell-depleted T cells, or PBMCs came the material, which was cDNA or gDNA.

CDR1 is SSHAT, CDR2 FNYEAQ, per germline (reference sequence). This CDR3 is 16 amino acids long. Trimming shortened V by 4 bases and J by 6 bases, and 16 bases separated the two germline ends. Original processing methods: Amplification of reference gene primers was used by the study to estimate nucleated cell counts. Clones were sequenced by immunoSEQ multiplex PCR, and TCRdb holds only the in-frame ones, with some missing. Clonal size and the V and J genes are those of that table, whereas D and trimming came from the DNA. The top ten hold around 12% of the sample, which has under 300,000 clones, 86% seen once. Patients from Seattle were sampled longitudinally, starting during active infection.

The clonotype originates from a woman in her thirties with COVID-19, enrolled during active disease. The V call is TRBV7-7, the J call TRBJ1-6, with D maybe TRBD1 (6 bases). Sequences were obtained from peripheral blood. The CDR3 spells CASSSGLQGSNSPLHF. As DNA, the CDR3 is TGTGCCAGCAGCTCGGGATTACAGGGTTCTAATTCACCCCTCCACTTT.